The sequence of this T cell receptor beta chain was determined in a study of T cell responses to AZD1222 COVID-19 vaccine. The count of this clone is one. Antigen specificity is unknown. The study's findings and limits: Among vaccine-associated CD4 TCRs, coverage spanned spike, with dominance at 160-218 and 743-854. Compared with day 0, the breadth and depth of the Spike-specific TCR repertoire rose significantly after two doses of AZD1222. Possibly, clonal diversity was underestimated; donors were largely white British and included more females. Repertoire sampling was restricted to post-peak T cell response timepoints.

V shed 4 bases and J shed 4 bases, with 14 bases lying between them. CDR1 and CDR2 (germline): LNHDA, SQIVND (reference sequence). This CDR3 region has 14 residues. Assay used: immunoSEQ multiplex PCR; TCRdb lists only in-frame clones, some missing. The profile covers around 140,000 clones, with approximately 91% appearing a single time and under 2% taken by the ten largest. This TCR derives from an adult in good health. The sample here was peripheral blood, taken on day 0 of AZD1222 vaccination. The rearrangement joins TRBV19 to TRBJ2-7; TRBD1 is a possible D gene (5 bases). The CDR3 protein is CASSTLGQGYEQYF. The CDR3 nucleotides are TGTGCCAGTAGTACCCTCGGGCAGGGTTACGAGCAGTACTTC. The variable domain in full, with the rest retrieved from reference TRBV19 and TRBJ2-7, is DGGITQSPKYLFRKEGQNVTLSCEQNLNHDAMYWYRQDPGQGLRLIYYSQIVNDFQKGDIAEGYSVSREKKESFPLTVTSAQKNPTAFYLCASSTLGQGYEQYFGPGTRLTVT.